This T cell receptor (beta chain) was captured by sequencing in a study of blood T cell repertoires in COVID-19 (dated by TCRdb to the early 2020s). About the investigation overall: Collaborator samples came from the United States, Italy and Spain and covered acute and convalescent phases of COVID-19. The prospective study material was composed of cDNA or gDNA derived from T cells, B-cell-depleted T cells, or PBMCs. Deeply sampled blood TCRbeta repertoires from subjects exposed to, actively infected with, or recovered from COVID-19 were included in the dataset. The repertoires were released in a freely available public database meant as a resource for research on the immune response to SARS-CoV-2. Samples came from the ongoing ImmuneRACE study (first 160 participants) plus 1,254 subjects from 6 global collaborators. A de-identified subject ID, COVID-19 status, age in years and sex were almost always included in the sample metadata. Where available, HLA class I and class II types were taken from metadata supplied by the sample provider and were not determined by assay-based typing. Paper-wide results and their limitations: How much clinical and demographic metadata was included differed by source and by participant, and the metadata was provided uncurated.

Points on this clone: Its target antigen remains unknown. Nothing much larger sits one base from this clone, and base qualities are not available.

At the junction V is shortened by 3 bases and J by 1 base, with 15 bases in between. From cysteine to phenylalanine, the CDR3 is 17 amino acids long. Here the CDR3 DNA is all that survives: 51 bases in frame from base 1. CDR1 and CDR2, per the germline V gene, are KGHSH and LQKENI. TCRbeta CDR3 regions were amplified from genomic DNA using the immunoSEQ Assay, a bias-controlled multiplex PCR. For the original study's pipeline: The number of nucleated cells in each sample was estimated by amplification of reference gene primers within the assay. To quantify the absolute abundance of each unique TCRbeta CDR3 rearrangement, sequence reads were collapsed and filtered. For each sample, productive Simpson clonality was calculated by taking the square root of Simpson's diversity index across productive rearrangements. TCRdb's version of the immuneACCESS table is confined to in-frame rearrangements and falls short of the full clone set. An unresolved V gene accounts for under half of the shortfall where checked; the remainder is of unknown origin. The V and J calls and clone size are taken from that table; D and trimming were inferred from the DNA. The table for this sample lists 490,000 or so clones; approximately 90% of them were counted only once. Jointly, the top ten make up 8.3% of the sample.

Participants in the prospective study were aged about 18 to 95 years, lived in about two dozen United States geographic areas, and enrolled through a virtual design. To assign participants to cohorts, the prospective study relied on clinical history that participants themselves reported in a screening survey and a study questionnaire. Recovered participants in ImmuneRACE Cohort 3 were defined by two consecutive negative NP/OP PCR tests, clearance by a healthcare professional, or resolution of symptoms. Mobile phlebotomists in the prospective study collected whole blood, serum and a nasopharyngeal or oropharyngeal swab from every participant. Participants in the prospective study had the option to provide additional blood draws and questionnaires over a roughly 2-month period. Prospective study blood samples were shipped either frozen or at room temperature before DNA extraction.

Recombination linked TRBV18 to TRBJ2-2, and perhaps TRBD1 as D gene, on 5 matching bases. Material for sequencing was PBMCs or T cells enriched from blood (not recorded which). The TCR was taken from a woman aged 55-69 years who had recovered from COVID-19. CDR3 protein: CASSPSPVGLNTGELFF. The nucleotide sequence reads TGTGCCAGCTCACCCTCCCCCGTGGGGCTGAACACCGGGGAGCTGTTTTTT.